A single sample is the source of the 8 T cell receptor beta chains below, sequenced in a study of CD8 T cell repertoires and HIV-1 epitope variants. Here immunoSEQ multiplex PCR was the method, and the copy in TCRdb shows in-frame clones only, minus some. The data hold 5,000 to 6,000 clones, with around two thirds observed a single time. These receptors have no known antigen. The sequencing sample was made of cultured CD8+ T cells derived from PBMCs. The receptors stem from a male donor with HIV.

The CDR3 sequence: CASSQGTGANYNEQFF. The CDR3 bases are TGCGCCAGCAGCCAAGGAACGGGGGCCAACTACAATGAGCAGTTCTTC. The chain carries TRBV4-3 and TRBJ2-1; the D call may be TRBD1 or TRBD2 (6 bases each). Germline V gives CDR1 LGHNA, CDR2 YSLEER. V was cut by 1 base and J by 3 bases, with 13 bases left in between. The CDR3 has 16 amino acids.

This clone was detected only a few times. The chain carries TRBV10-1 and TRBJ1-5; D gene unclear. Germline assignment: CDR1 WNHNN and CDR2 SYGVQD (reference sequence). Trimming cost V 3 bases and J 6 bases, with 6 bases left between them. The CDR3 extends over 12 amino acids. The CDR3, as DNA: TGCGCCAGCAGTGATCTGGGTCAGCCCCAGCATTTT. It is translated as CASSDLGQPQHF.

This chain connects TRBV4-3 to TRBJ1-1; D might be TRBD1 (6 bases). The CDR3 spans 13 residues. Germline lookup yields CDR1 LGHNA and CDR2 YSLEER. V was pared by 3 bases and J by 4 bases, with 9 bases between. This CDR3 is CASSQEGGTEAFF. The CDR3 DNA sequence: TGCGCCAGCAGCCAGGAAGGGGGCACTGAAGCTTTCTTT.

V is TRBV4-2 and J is TRBJ2-3; 9 nucleotides match TRBD1. This CDR3 has 16 amino acids. Trimming cost V 4 bases and J 3 bases; bases outside gene matches: 8. Per germline, CDR1 LGHNA and CDR2 YNFKEQ. The CDR3 is CASSPSPGQGTDTQYF. The DNA for the CDR3 is TGTGCCAGCAGCCCCTCCCCGGGACAGGGAACAGATACGCAGTATTTT.

This clone was seen only a few times. This CDR3 is CASSPPTHQGLPEAFF. CDR3 DNA sequence: TGTGCCAGCAGTCCCCCCACCCACCAGGGGCTCCCTGAAGCTTTCTTT. This chain connects TRBV2 to TRBJ1-1; D is possibly TRBD1 (6 bases). CDR1 and CDR2 (germline): SNHLY, FYNNEI. The CDR3 is 16 amino acids. V dropped 5 bases and J dropped 6 bases, with 22 bases sitting between them.

This clone was recorded a few times. This chain links TRBV28 with TRBJ2-1; 10 bases fit TRBD2. The germline CDR1 and CDR2 sequences are MDHEN and SYDVKM. V dropped 4 bases and J dropped 6; count of bases not matched to a gene: 3. The CDR3 has 14 residues. CDR3 protein: CASSSGLAVNEQFF. The CDR3 nucleotides read TGTGCCAGCAGTTCCGGACTAGCGGTCAATGAGCAGTTCTTC.

DNA for the CDR3: TGCGCCAGCAGCTTGGCCGACAACAGCCCTTGGGGCTACACCTTC. It is translated as CASSLADNSPWGYTF. This chain joins TRBV5-1 and TRBJ1-2; D unclear. CDR1 is SGHRS, CDR2 YFSETQ, per germline. This CDR3 comprises 15 residues. V was pared by 0 bases and J by 8 bases, with 17 bases between.

This chain uses TRBV15 with TRBJ2-1; 12 nucleotides line up with TRBD2. V lost 4 bases and J lost 8; bases outside the gene matches: 6. This CDR3 is built from 15 residues. CDR1 and CDR2 from the germline V gene are LNHNV and YYDKDF (reference sequence). The CDR3 DNA sequence: TGTGCCACCAGCATTCTAGCGGGGGGGCGGGATGAGCAGTTCTTC. As protein: CATSILAGGRDEQFF.